This TCR beta chain stems from a study of blood T cells in healthy people across ages. Overall study results and limits: The study lacked donor CMV status, which possibly confounded expanded clonotype changes.

Together with a sample-barcoded 5' primer, a J-beta primer mix was included in a second PCR lasting roughly 6 to 12 cycles. TCRdb re-called the 5' RACE reads through MiXCR, storing one row per CDR3 protein. Among some 920,000 distinct CDR3 sequences listed, about 51% were seen once. Details on this clonotype: What it binds is not known.

The V segment lost 0 bases and the J segment 3 bases; nucleotides outside the gene matches: 4. CDR1 SGHRS and CDR2 YFSETQ come from the germline V gene. CDR3 length equals 16 residues. The chain employs TRBV5-1 and TRBJ2-3; 10 bases line up with TRBD2. Input material: blood. The TCR originated in a woman aged 55 to 70 in good health. CDR3 loop: CASSLASSGGTDTQYF. In nucleotides, the CDR3 is TGCGCCAGCAGCTTGGCCAGTAGCGGGGGGACAGATACGCAGTATTTT.